This note documents a single T cell receptor beta chain sequence. The sample belongs to a study of blood T cell repertoires in COVID-19. CDR1 is LNHDA and CDR2 is SQIVND in the germline V gene (reference sequence). The CDR3 is made up of 14 amino acids. Deletions cut 10 bases from V and 11 bases from J, with 26 bases between. The repertoire was sequenced with immunoSEQ multiplex PCR; TCRdb's copy has only in-frame clones and lacks some. The data show approximately 220,000 clones, with 83% seen just once and about 4.6% held by the top ten. Donors were grouped by their self-reported clinical history. The sequencing input was PBMCs or T cells enriched from blood (not recorded which). The chain uses TRBV19 and TRBJ1-1; no clear D. The TCR sequence derives from a woman between 50 and 59 years old who had been exposed to COVID-19. CDR3 nucleotide sequence: TGTGCCACTCAGTCCGCGCTCATCTCTGGAGAGGCTTTCTTT. Amino acid sequence: CATQSALISGEAFF.